This entry lists 4 T cell receptor beta chains sequenced from one sample in a study of blood T cell repertoires in COVID-19. Libraries were prepared by immunoSEQ multiplex PCR; TCRdb keeps only in-frame clonotypes and omits some of them. This sample has about 240,000 clones, with approximately 90% found just once. Sequencing used PBMCs or T cells enriched from blood (not recorded which). Receptors were obtained from a middle-aged man who had recovered from COVID-19.

The V call is TRBV7-2, the J call TRBJ2-7; 8 nucleotides align to TRBD1. The J segment lost 0 bases and the V segment lost 1 base, leaving 5 bases of the junction unmatched. Germline CDR1 and CDR2: SGHTA and FQGNSA. The CDR3 spans 16 residues. CDR3 sequence reads: CASSLVSQGASYEQYF. As DNA, the CDR3 is TGTGCCAGCAGCTTAGTGAGCCAGGGGGCCTCCTACGAGCAGTACTTC.

V gene TRBV7-2 combines with J gene TRBJ2-5; 9 bases fit TRBD1. Germline-derived CDR1 and CDR2 are SGHTA and FQGNSA. The CDR3 runs to 13 residues. J lost 5 bases, V lost 5 bases, and 3 bases had no gene match. CDR3 nucleotide sequence: TGTGCCAGCAGCAAAGGGACAGGGGAGACCCAGTACTTC. This codes for CASSKGTGETQYF.

The gene calls are TRBV10-3 and TRBJ2-3; 11 bases align to TRBD2. Germline assignment: CDR1 ENHRY and CDR2 SYGVKD. There are 17 residues in the CDR3. Unmatched junction bases numbered 4, after V lost 0 bases and J lost 2 bases. CDR3 DNA sequence: TGTGCCATCAGTGAGTCGTCACTAGCGGGGGCCACAGATACGCAGTATTTT. Its protein product is CAISESSLAGATDTQYF.

The chain is built from TRBV3-1 (or the pseudogene TRBV3-2) and TRBJ2-1; unclear D gene. V gave up 1 base and J gave up 1 base, with 5 bases separating them. CDR1 and CDR2 from the germline V gene are LGHDT and YNNKEL (reference sequence). The CDR3 has 14 amino acids. In DNA, the CDR3 is TGTGCCAGCAGCCAAGTGGCTTCCTACAATGAGCAGTTCTTC. Protein product: CASSQVASYNEQFF.